This T cell receptor (beta chain) was captured in a study of regulatory and conventional T cells in RAG deficiency. General study results and limits: Omenn patients showed >80% Treg-Tconv overlap and shorter CDR3 lengths. In Omenn syndrome, sorted "Tregs" may be peripherally activated cells.

The sorted regulatory T cells were CD4+, CD25-high and CD127-low, with genomic DNA sequenced. On this clone itself: Its target is not known.

The protocol was immunoSEQ multiplex PCR, while the TCRdb copy is restricted to in-frame clones and leaves out a portion. The data hold 9,400 or so clones, with 70% to 90% observed a single time. Germline CDR1 is SGHAT and CDR2 is FQNNGV. V trimming: 5 bases; J trimming: 3 bases; junction bases outside the gene matches: 11. This CDR3 contains 17 residues. This sample also belongs to another study, concerning regulatory T cells. That paper states: Primers: 52 TRBV forward and 13 TRBJ reverse. In patients, unique TRB V-J pairs were restricted and V/J usage skewed, especially in Tregs.

Sequenced material: Tregs sorted from blood. This clonotype was obtained from a human donor in good health. The chain links TRBV11-2 to TRBJ1-3; 9 bases are shared with TRBD1. CDR3 sequence: CASSRGQGPSLGNTIYF. CDR3 nucleotides: TGTGCCAGCAGCCGAGGACAGGGGCCCTCTCTTGGAAACACCATATATTTT.